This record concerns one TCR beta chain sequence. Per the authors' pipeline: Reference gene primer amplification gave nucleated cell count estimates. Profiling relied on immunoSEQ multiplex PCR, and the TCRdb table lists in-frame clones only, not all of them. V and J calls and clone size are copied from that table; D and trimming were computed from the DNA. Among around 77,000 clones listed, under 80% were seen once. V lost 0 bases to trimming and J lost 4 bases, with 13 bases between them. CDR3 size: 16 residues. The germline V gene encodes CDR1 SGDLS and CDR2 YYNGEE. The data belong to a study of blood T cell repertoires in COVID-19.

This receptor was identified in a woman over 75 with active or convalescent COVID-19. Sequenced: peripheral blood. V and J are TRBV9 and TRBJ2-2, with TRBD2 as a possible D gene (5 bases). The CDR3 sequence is CASSVDPGSTTGELFF. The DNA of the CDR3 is TGTGCCAGCAGCGTAGATCCGGGGTCGACCACCGGGGAGCTGTTTTTT.